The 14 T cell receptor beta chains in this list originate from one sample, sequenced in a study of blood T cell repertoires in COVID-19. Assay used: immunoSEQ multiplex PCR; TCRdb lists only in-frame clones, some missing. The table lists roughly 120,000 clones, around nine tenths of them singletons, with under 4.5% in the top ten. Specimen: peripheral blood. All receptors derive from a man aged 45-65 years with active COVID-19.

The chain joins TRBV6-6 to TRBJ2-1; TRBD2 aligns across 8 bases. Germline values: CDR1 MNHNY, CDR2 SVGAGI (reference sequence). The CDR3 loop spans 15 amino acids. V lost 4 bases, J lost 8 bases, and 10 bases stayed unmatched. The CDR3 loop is CASSSISGSTYEQFF. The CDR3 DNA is TGTGCCAGCAGTTCCATCAGCGGGAGTACCTATGAGCAGTTCTTC.

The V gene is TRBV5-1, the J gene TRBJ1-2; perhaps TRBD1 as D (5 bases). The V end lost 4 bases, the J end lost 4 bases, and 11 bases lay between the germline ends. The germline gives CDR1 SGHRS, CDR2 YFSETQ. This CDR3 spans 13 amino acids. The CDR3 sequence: CASSPSGGYGYTF. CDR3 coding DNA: TGCGCCAGCAGCCCATCCGGGGGCTATGGCTACACCTTC.

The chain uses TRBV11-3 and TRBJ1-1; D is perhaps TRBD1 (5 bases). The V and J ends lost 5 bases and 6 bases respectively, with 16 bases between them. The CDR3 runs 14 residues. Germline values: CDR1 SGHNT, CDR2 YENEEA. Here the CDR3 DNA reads TGTGCCAGCAGCCCCCACCAGGGATCTCCTGAAGCTTTCTTT. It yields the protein CASSPHQGSPEAFF.

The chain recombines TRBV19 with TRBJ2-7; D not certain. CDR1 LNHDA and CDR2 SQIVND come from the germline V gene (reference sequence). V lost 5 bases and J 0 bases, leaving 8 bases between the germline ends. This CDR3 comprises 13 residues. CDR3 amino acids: CASSPSGSYEQYV. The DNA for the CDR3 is TGTGCCAGTAGTCCCTCAGGCTCCTACGAGCAGTACGTC.

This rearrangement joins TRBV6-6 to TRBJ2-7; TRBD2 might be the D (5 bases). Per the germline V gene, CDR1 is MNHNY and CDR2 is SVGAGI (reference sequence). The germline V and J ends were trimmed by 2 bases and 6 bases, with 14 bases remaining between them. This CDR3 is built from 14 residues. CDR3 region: CASSYTSGGSEQYV. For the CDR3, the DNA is TGTGCCAGCAGTTACACATCTGGAGGTTCCGAGCAGTACGTC.

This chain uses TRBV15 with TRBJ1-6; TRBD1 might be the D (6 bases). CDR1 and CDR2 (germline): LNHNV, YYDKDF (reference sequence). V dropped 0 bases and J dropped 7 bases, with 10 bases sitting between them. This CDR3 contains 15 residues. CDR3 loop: CATSRDGGWNSPLHF. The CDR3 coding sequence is TGTGCCACCAGCAGAGATGGGGGCTGGAATTCACCCCTCCACTTT. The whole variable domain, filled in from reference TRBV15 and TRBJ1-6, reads DAMVIQNPRYQVTQFGKPVTLSCSQTLNHNVMYWYQQKSSQAPKLLFHYYDKDFNNEADTPDNFQSRRPNTSFCFLDIRSPGLGDTAMYLCATSRDGGWNSPLHFGNGTRLTVT.

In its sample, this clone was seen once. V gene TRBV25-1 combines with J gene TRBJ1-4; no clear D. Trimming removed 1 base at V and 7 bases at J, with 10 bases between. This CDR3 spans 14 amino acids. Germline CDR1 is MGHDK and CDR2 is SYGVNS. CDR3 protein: CASSECVAVEKLFF. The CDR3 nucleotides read TGTGCCAGCAGTGAATGTGTGGCAGTTGAAAAACTGTTTTTT.

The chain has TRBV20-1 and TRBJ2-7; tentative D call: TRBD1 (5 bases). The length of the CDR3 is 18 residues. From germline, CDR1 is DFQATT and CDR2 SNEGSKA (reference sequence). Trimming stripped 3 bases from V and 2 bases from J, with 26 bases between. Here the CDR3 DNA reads TGCAGTGCTAGTCCTCCTTATCAAACAGGAACCCCAGCCTACGAGCAGTACTTC. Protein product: CSASPPYQTGTPAYEQYF.

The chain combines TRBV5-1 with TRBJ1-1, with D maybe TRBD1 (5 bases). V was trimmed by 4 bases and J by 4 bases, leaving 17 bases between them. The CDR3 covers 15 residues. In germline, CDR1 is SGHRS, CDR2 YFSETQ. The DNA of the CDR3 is TGCGCCAGCAGCCCCGCTTCCCGGGGGAGCACTGAAGCTTTCTTT. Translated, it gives CASSPASRGSTEAFF.

CDR3 loop: CASSEERTRETQYF. CDR3 nucleotides: TGTGCCAGCAGTGAAGAACGGACTAGGGAGACCCAGTACTTC. This chain links TRBV2 with TRBJ2-5; 7 positions match TRBD2. The V segment lost 1 base and the J segment 5 bases; nucleotides outside the gene matches: 4. Per germline, CDR1 SNHLY and CDR2 FYNNEI. This CDR3 is built from 14 residues.

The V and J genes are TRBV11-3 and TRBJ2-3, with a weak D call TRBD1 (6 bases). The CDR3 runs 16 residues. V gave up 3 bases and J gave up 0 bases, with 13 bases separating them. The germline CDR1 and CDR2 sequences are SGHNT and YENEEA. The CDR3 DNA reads TGTGCCAGCAGCTTTTTTAGGGGACAAAGCACAGATACGCAGTATTTT. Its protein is CASSFFRGQSTDTQYF.

CDR3 coding DNA: TGTGCCTGGAGTCGCCAGGGCATCCTCCGAGATACGCAGTATTTT. As protein: CAWSRQGILRDTQYF. The rearrangement links TRBV30 to TRBJ2-3, with a weak D call TRBD1 (5 bases). Germline loops: CDR1 GTSNPN, CDR2 SVGIG (reference sequence). CDR3 length equals 15 residues. The germline V and J ends were trimmed by 2 bases and 5 bases, with 17 bases remaining between them.

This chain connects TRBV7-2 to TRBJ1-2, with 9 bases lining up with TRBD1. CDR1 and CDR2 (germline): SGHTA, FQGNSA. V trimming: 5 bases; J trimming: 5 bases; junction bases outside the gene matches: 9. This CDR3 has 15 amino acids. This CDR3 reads CASSAVQGAPYGYTF. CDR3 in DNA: TGTGCCAGCAGCGCCGTACAGGGGGCTCCTTATGGCTACACCTTC. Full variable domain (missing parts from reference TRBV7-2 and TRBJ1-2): GAGVSQSPSNKVTEKGKDVELRCDPISGHTALYWYRQSLGQGLEFLIYFQGNSAPDKSGLPSDRFSAERTGGSVSTLTIQRTQQEDSAVYLCASSAVQGAPYGYTFGSGTRLTVV.

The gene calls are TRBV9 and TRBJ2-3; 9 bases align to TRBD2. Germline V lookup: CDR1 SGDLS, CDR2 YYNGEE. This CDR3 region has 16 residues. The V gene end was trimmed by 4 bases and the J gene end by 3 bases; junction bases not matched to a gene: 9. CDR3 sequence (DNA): TGTGCCAGCAGCCCAGAGAGCGGGGGGCCTACAGATACGCAGTATTTT. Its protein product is CASSPESGGPTDTQYF.